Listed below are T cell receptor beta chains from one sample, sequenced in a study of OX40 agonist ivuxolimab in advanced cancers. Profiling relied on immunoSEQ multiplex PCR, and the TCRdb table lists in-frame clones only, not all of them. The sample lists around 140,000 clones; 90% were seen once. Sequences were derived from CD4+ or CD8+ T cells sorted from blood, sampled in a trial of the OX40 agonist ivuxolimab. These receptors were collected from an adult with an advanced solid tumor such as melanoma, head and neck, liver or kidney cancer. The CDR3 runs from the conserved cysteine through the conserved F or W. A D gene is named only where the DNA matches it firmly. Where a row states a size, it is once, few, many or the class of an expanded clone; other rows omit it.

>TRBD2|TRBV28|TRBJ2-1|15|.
TGTGCCAGCAGCCCGAGCGGGAATGCCTACAATGAGCAGTTCTTC
CASSPSGNAYNEQFF
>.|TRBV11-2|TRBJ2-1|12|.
TGTGCCAGCAGCCTCGGGGACAATGAGCAGTTCTTC
CASSLGDNEQFF
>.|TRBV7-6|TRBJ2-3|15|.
TGTGCCAGCAGCTTAGGTACGGGGAGCACAGATACGCAGTATTTT
CASSLGTGSTDTQYF
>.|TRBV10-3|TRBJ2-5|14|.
TGTGCCATCAGGCCGGGACGGTCACAAGAGACCCAGTACTTC
CAIRPGRSQETQYF
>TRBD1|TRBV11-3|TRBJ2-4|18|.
TGTGCCAGCAGACCCCCACCCCCACGGACAGGCTGGTGGTACATTCAGTACTTC
CASRPPPPRTGWWYIQYF
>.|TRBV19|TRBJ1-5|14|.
TGTGCCACCACTCGGGGAGATAGCAATCAGCCCCAGCATTTT
CATTRGDSNQPQHF
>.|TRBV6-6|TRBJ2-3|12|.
TGTGCCAGCAGTTCAAGCACAGATACGCAGTATTTT
CASSSSTDTQYF
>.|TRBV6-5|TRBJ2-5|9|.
TGTGCCAGCAGTATGCCCCAGTACTTC
CASSMPQYF
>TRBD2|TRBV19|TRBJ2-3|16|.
TGTGCCAGTAGTATATCGACTAGCGGGGGCACAGATACGCAGTATTTT
CASSISTSGGTDTQYF
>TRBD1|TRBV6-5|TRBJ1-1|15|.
TGTGCCAGCAGTTCATGGACAGGGGGCAGGGCTGAAGCTTTCTTT
CASSSWTGGRAEAFF
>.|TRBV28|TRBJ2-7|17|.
TGTGCCAGCAGTTTGAGCTATGGGGCCGGAAGCTCCTACGAGCAGTACTTC
CASSLSYGAGSSYEQYF
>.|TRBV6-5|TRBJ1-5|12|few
TGTGCCAGCAGTTCAGGGACCCAGCCCCAGCATTTT
CASSSGTQPQHF
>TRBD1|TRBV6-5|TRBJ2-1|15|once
TGTGCCAGCAGTTACGCACAGGGGGCAGGGAATGAGCAGTTCTTC
CASSYAQGAGNEQFF
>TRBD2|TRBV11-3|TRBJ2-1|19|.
TGTGCCAGCAGCGTTAACGGGCTAGCGGGAGTTGGCTCCTACAATGAGCAGTTCTTC
CASSVNGLAGVGSYNEQFF
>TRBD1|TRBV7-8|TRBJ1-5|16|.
TGTGCCAGCAGCTTACTACCAGGGGGCAGGGTTCAGCCCCAGCATTTT
CASSLLPGGRVQPQHF
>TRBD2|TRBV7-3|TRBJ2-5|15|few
TGTGCCAGCAGCTTAACTAGCGGGCTGGGAGAGACCCAGTACTTC
CASSLTSGLGETQYF